The next 29 T cell receptor beta chains were all read from a single sample in a study of T-cell memory formation after mild COVID-19. TCRdb reprocessed the 5' RACE reads with MiXCR, giving one entry per CDR3 protein. The repertoire consists of some 160,000 distinct CDR3 sequences, with 10% to 15% occurring once and the leading ten covering about 3.6%. The sequenced sample was PBMCs or a T cell subset sorted from them (not recorded which). These receptors were taken from a young man who had mild COVID-19 (a few samples of this study predate the infection). Cell type and time point are not known.

The chain couples TRBV30 to TRBJ1-5, with 7 positions matching TRBD1. Germline trimming cut 3 bases from V and 13 bases from J; bases unmatched to any gene: 6. This CDR3 has 11 amino acids. Germline loops: CDR1 GTSNPN, CDR2 SVGIG (reference sequence). CDR3 in amino acids: CAWRVGQLQHF. In DNA, the CDR3 is TGTGCCTGGAGAGTGGGACAGCTTCAGCATTTT.

This clonotype turned up a few times. V gene TRBV10-2 combines with J gene TRBJ2-5; D is ambiguous. CDR1 is WSHSY and CDR2 is SAAADI in the germline V gene. The CDR3 sequence is 13 residues long. The V end was cut by 2 bases, the J end by 4 bases, with 8 bases between. The CDR3 DNA reads TGCGCCAGCAGTGAGGGTGTTCGAGAGACCCAGTACTTC. Residues: CASSEGVRETQYF.

The rearrangement uses TRBV6-5 and TRBJ1-2, with D tentatively TRBD1 (6 bases). V dropped 2 bases and J dropped 4 bases, with 14 bases sitting between them. The CDR3 runs to 15 residues. Germline CDR1 is MNHEY and CDR2 is SVGAGI. CDR3 amino acids: CASSYITGATYGYTF. CDR3 DNA sequence: TGTGCCAGCAGTTACATAACGGGGGCCACCTATGGCTACACCTTC.

The chain carries TRBV12-3 or TRBV12-4 and TRBJ2-3, with D uncertain. Trimming cost V 3 bases and J 4 bases, with 14 bases left between them. The CDR3 loop spans 15 amino acids. CDR3 loop: CASSLQGEAADTQYF. CDR3 bases: TGTGCCAGCAGTTTGCAAGGAGAGGCGGCAGATACGCAGTATTTT.

The table lists this clonotype with a few counts. V is TRBV6-2 or TRBV6-3 and J is TRBJ1-5; tentative D call: TRBD1 (6 bases). CDR3 length: 17 residues. Germline CDR1 reads MNHEY; CDR2 reads SVGEGT. Trimming removed 2 bases from V and 5 bases from J, with 19 bases in between. The CDR3 sequence: CASSYLGSLGGDQPQHF. CDR3 nucleotide sequence: TGTGCCAGCAGTTACCTGGGCTCTCTGGGGGGCGATCAGCCCCAGCATTTT.

The V call is TRBV6-2 or TRBV6-3, the J call TRBJ2-2; the D gene is possibly TRBD1 (6 bases). Trimming removed 10 bases from V and 3 bases from J, with 18 bases in between. CDR1 is MNHEY and CDR2 is SVGEGT in the germline V gene. The CDR3 runs 15 residues. CDR3 region: CAIQRTDRDTGELFF. The CDR3 coding sequence is TGTGCCATCCAAAGAACGGACAGAGACACCGGGGAGCTGTTTTTT.

This clonotype was detected a few times. The CDR3 sequence is CASSLALTELNEQFF. The CDR3 nucleotides are TGCGCCAGCAGCTTGGCCCTCACAGAACTCAATGAGCAGTTCTTC. The V call is TRBV5-1, the J call TRBJ2-1; D is ambiguous. Trimming pared 0 bases from V and 6 bases from J, leaving 13 bases between. CDR1 is SGHRS, CDR2 YFSETQ, per germline. The CDR3 is 15 residues long.

The gene calls are TRBV20-1 and TRBJ2-7; TRBD1 agrees at 7 bases. CDR3 length: 12 residues. Trimming cost V 3 bases and J 3 bases; bases outside gene matches: 2. Per germline, CDR1 DFQATT and CDR2 SNEGSKA (reference sequence). CDR3 sequence reads: CSARRDSYEQYV. DNA for the CDR3: TGCAGTGCTAGGAGGGACAGCTACGAGCAGTACGTC.

This clonotype was picked up many times. This sequence joins TRBV5-1 and TRBJ2-5; TRBD1 might be the D (6 bases). The V gene's germline CDR1 is SGHRS and CDR2 YFSETQ. The V end lost 4 bases, the J end lost 7 bases, and 17 bases lay between the germline ends. The CDR3 consists of 14 residues. This CDR3 is CASSQGQTVGTQYF. DNA of the CDR3: TGCGCCAGCAGCCAGGGACAAACCGTAGGGACCCAGTACTTC.

This clonotype was seen at least ten times. V and J are TRBV12-3 or TRBV12-4 and TRBJ1-3; no reliable D call. V was trimmed by 3 bases and J by 0 bases, leaving 6 bases between them. The CDR3 runs to 14 residues. In DNA form, the CDR3 reads TGTGCCAGCAGTTTGGGAGGCTCTGGAAACACCATATATTTT. It specifies CASSLGGSGNTIYF.

This clonotype was found once. The genes are TRBV6-1 and TRBJ2-7; 8 bases agree with TRBD2. With V trimmed by 4 bases and J by 3 bases, 2 bases remained unmatched. The CDR3 has 13 residues. Germline V CDR1 and CDR2: MNHNS, SASEGT. CDR3 amino acids: CASSGLAGYEQYF. CDR3 coding DNA: TGTGCCAGCAGTGGTCTAGCGGGCTACGAGCAGTACTTC.

This clonotype appeared a few times. The V call is TRBV11-2, the J call TRBJ2-1, with no clear D. The CDR3 sequence is 15 residues long. The germline V and J ends were trimmed by 7 bases and 0 bases, with 13 bases remaining between them. Germline assignment: CDR1 SGHAT and CDR2 FQNNGV. CDR3: CASKAVPGSYNEQFF. CDR3 nucleotide sequence: TGTGCCAGCAAAGCCGTCCCGGGCTCCTACAATGAGCAGTTCTTC.

This clonotype has only a few counts. The chain has TRBV4-3 and TRBJ1-2; no clear D. This CDR3 contains 17 residues. V dropped 0 bases and J dropped 4 bases, with 18 bases sitting between them. Per germline, CDR1 LGHNA and CDR2 YSLEER. CDR3 region: CASSQDVWQTLVYGYTF. CDR3 in DNA: TGCGCCAGCAGCCAAGATGTCTGGCAGACCCTGGTCTATGGCTACACCTTC.

The rearrangement uses TRBV12-3 or TRBV12-4 and TRBJ1-2; tentatively, D is TRBD1 (6 bases). The length of the CDR3 is 14 residues. The ends were cut back, 3 bases at V and 4 bases at J, with 12 bases in the middle. In DNA, the CDR3 is TGTGCCAGCAGTTTTGAGGGGGGGAGCTATGGCTACACCTTC. The encoded protein is CASSFEGGSYGYTF.

In DNA form, the CDR3 reads TGTGCCAGCAGTGAACGCCCTTACTATGGCTACACCTTC. Residues: CASSERPYYGYTF. The gene calls are TRBV6-1 and TRBJ1-2, with unresolved D. Trimming took 2 bases from V and 3 from J, leaving 7 bases between them. The CDR3 sequence is 13 residues long. CDR1 and CDR2 from the germline V gene are MNHNS and SASEGT.

This clonotype was seen repeatedly, ten times or more. V usage is TRBV7-9 and J usage is TRBJ1-6; TRBD1 aligns across 7 bases. The germline gives CDR1 SEHNR, CDR2 FQNEAQ (reference sequence). This CDR3 is built from 14 residues. The ends lost 1 base at V and 7 bases at J; junction bases unmatched: 1. The CDR3 coding sequence is TGTGCCAGCAGCTTAGGAGGGGGCAATTCACCCCTCCACTTT. Its translation: CASSLGGGNSPLHF.

This chain connects TRBV19 to TRBJ1-1; D not resolved. V was cut by 8 bases and J by 3 bases, with 25 bases left in between. From germline, CDR1 is LNHDA and CDR2 SQIVND (reference sequence). The CDR3 has 17 amino acids. DNA of the CDR3: TGTGCCAGTCGTAACTCGGGTTGGTTGTCTGGGGACACTGAAGCTTTCTTT. Translation: CASRNSGWLSGDTEAFF.

The count of this clonotype is one. The CDR3 bases are TGTGCCAGCAGCTTATTGAGGAGCTCGAGGGGGGGCAGGGGCACAGATACGCAGTATTTT. Translation gives CASSLLRSSRGGRGTDTQYF. This rearrangement joins TRBV7-2 to TRBJ2-3; the D gene is possibly TRBD2 (7 bases). The CDR3 contains 20 residues. The ends were cut back, 2 bases at V and 1 base at J, with 25 bases in the middle. Germline V gene sequence: CDR1 SGHTA, CDR2 FQGNSA.

The table lists this clonotype with a few counts. The chain couples TRBV12-3 or TRBV12-4 to TRBJ2-1; perhaps TRBD1 as D (6 bases). The CDR3 runs 15 residues. With 5 bases removed from V and 9 bases from J, the gap between germline ends came to 20 bases. CDR3 coding DNA: TGTGCCAGCAGTACCCAGCCAGGGGACGTTCGTGAGCAGTTCTTC. It specifies CASSTQPGDVREQFF.

The rearrangement joins TRBV20-1 to TRBJ2-5, with D maybe TRBD2 (6 bases). The CDR3 is 14 residues long. The V end lost 1 base, the J end lost 1 base, and 10 bases lay between the germline ends. Germline V lookup: CDR1 DFQATT, CDR2 SNEGSKA (reference sequence). The CDR3 is CSARAWDFQETQYF. CDR3 sequence (DNA): TGCAGTGCTAGAGCGTGGGACTTCCAAGAGACCCAGTACTTC.

The chain has TRBV4-3 and TRBJ1-4; unclear D gene. The V gene lost 4 bases and the J gene lost 0 bases, with 9 bases spanning the gap. This CDR3 contains 15 residues. The germline V gene encodes CDR1 LGHNA and CDR2 YSLEER. For the CDR3, the DNA is TGCGCCAGCAGCCCAGCATCTTCAACTAATGAAAAACTGTTTTTT. This codes for CASSPASSTNEKLFF.

This clonotype was observed many times. J is TRBJ2-5 and V is TRBV5-1; 7 bases are shared with TRBD1. Germline V gene lookup returns CDR1 SGHRS and CDR2 YFSETQ. V gave up 5 bases and J gave up 4 bases; unmatched junction bases: 14. The CDR3 has 16 residues. Here the CDR3 reads CASSYTAGGGGETQYF. The CDR3 nucleotides are TGCGCCAGCAGTTACACCGCAGGGGGTGGTGGAGAGACCCAGTACTTC.

The chain recombines TRBV7-9 with TRBJ1-2; the match to TRBD1 covers 9 bases. The V and J ends lost 4 bases and 6 bases, in that order; junction bases with no gene match: 3. CDR1 is SEHNR and CDR2 is FQNEAQ in the germline V gene (reference sequence). The CDR3 is 13 residues long. CDR3 nucleotides: TGTGCCAGCAGCTCGACAGGGGGGAATGGCTACACCTTC. It yields the protein CASSSTGGNGYTF.

The chain joins TRBV4-1 to TRBJ2-1; TRBD2 is a possible D gene (7 bases). Trimming cost V 2 bases and J 4 bases, with 24 bases left between them. The germline CDR1 and CDR2 sequences are MGHRA and YSYEKL. The CDR3 spans 19 residues. CDR3 in DNA: TGCGCCAGCAGCCAACCCCTAGGGGGGGTTACCCGGAGGTACAATGAGCAGTTCTTC. It translates to CASSQPLGGVTRRYNEQFF.

This clonotype was observed a few times. The rearrangement uses TRBV20-1 and TRBJ2-5; TRBD2 is a possible D gene (5 bases). The CDR3 covers 13 residues. V shed 3 bases and J shed 1 base, with 9 bases lying between them. CDR1 DFQATT and CDR2 SNEGSKA come from the germline V gene (reference sequence). CDR3 amino acids: CSARSGFQETQYF. CDR3 in DNA: TGCAGTGCTAGGAGCGGATTCCAAGAGACCCAGTACTTC.

The genes are TRBV7-2 and TRBJ1-1; possibly TRBD1 for D (5 bases). The germline CDR1 and CDR2 sequences are SGHTA and FQGNSA. The CDR3 loop spans 13 amino acids. Trimming took off 3 bases at V and 5 bases at J, with 10 bases between the two ends. Here the CDR3 DNA reads TGTGCCAGCAGCTTCGGGGCCCCTACTGAAGCTTTCTTT. Protein: CASSFGAPTEAFF.

The chain combines TRBV20-1 with TRBJ2-1; 9 bases align to TRBD2. The CDR3 consists of 14 residues. Germline V gives CDR1 DFQATT, CDR2 SNEGSKA (reference sequence). Trimming removed 5 bases from V and 0 bases from J; junction bases left unmatched: 2. This CDR3 is CSAVSGSSYNEQFF. CDR3 coding DNA: TGCAGTGCTGTTAGCGGGAGCTCCTACAATGAGCAGTTCTTC.

There are a few counts of this clonotype. The chain recombines TRBV28 with TRBJ2-7; D is perhaps TRBD1 (6 bases). Trimming cost V 9 bases and J 2 bases, with 20 bases left between them. The V gene's germline CDR1 is MDHEN and CDR2 SYDVKM. The CDR3 consists of 15 residues. CDR3 sequence reads: CASTPGHANTYEQYV. CDR3 DNA: TGTGCCAGTACCCCGGGACATGCAAACACCTACGAGCAGTACGTC.

This clonotype was seen more than once but under ten times. The rearrangement joins TRBV7-2 to TRBJ1-2; 7 nucleotides match TRBD1. Per germline, CDR1 SGHTA and CDR2 FQGNSA. CDR3 size: 12 residues. V was clipped by 5 bases and J by 7 bases; unmatched bases: 4. CDR3 bases: TGTGCCAGCAGCCCTACAGGGGTTGGCTACACCTTC. It translates to CASSPTGVGYTF.